A single sample gave rise to the 9 T cell receptor beta chains below, sequenced in a study of shared clonotypes between healthy human individuals. The protocol was immunoSEQ multiplex PCR, while the TCRdb copy is restricted to in-frame clones and leaves out a portion. Of around 330,000 clones in the sample, approximately 79% were seen once. Material for sequencing was memory CD4+ T cells sorted from blood. The subset is: CD45RA-negative fraction. These receptors all come from a man in his thirties or forties in good health.

V and J are TRBV18 and TRBJ1-1, with unresolved D. Germline V gives CDR1 KGHSH, CDR2 LQKENI. V dropped 1 base and J dropped 1 base, with 13 bases sitting between them. The CDR3 has 16 residues. This chain's CDR3 is CASSPQGRTANTEAFF. In DNA form, the CDR3 reads TGTGCCAGCTCACCACAAGGTAGAACGGCGAACACTGAAGCTTTCTTT.

Note on this clone: A read error may produce the germline difference seen at one junction end. The chain joins TRBV7-8 to TRBJ2-1, with TRBD2 matching 7 bases. The V gene's germline CDR1 is SGHVS and CDR2 FQNEAQ. The CDR3 covers 15 residues. The CDR3 DNA reads as TGTGCCAGCAGCCTAGCGGAAAACTCCTACAATGAGCAGTTCTTC. Encoded protein: CASSLAENSYNEQFF.

This sequence joins TRBV29-1 and TRBJ1-2; D call uncertain. The V gene lost 6 bases and the J gene lost 4 bases, with 9 bases spanning the gap. Germline lookup yields CDR1 SQVTM and CDR2 ANQGSEA. CDR3 length: 11 residues. CDR3 coding DNA: TGCAGCGTAACATGGGTCTATGGCTACACCTTC. This gives the protein CSVTWVYGYTF.

The chain recombines TRBV11-2 with TRBJ2-3; D unclear. From germline, CDR1 is SGHAT and CDR2 FQNNGV. This CDR3 contains 12 residues. V was clipped by 2 bases and J by 2 bases, with 2 bases between them. The CDR3 spells CASSLFTDTQYF. The CDR3 DNA is TGTGCCAGCAGCTTATTCACAGATACGCAGTATTTT.

As regards this clone: This may arise from a read error, as a much more abundant clone is one base away. Other DNA variants within this sample encode the same CDR3. The genes are TRBV10-1 and TRBJ1-5, with TRBD1 matching 7 bases. CDR3 length equals 16 residues. The germline CDR1 and CDR2 sequences are WNHNN and SYGVQD (reference sequence). CDR3 in amino acids: CASSPRIGQGNQPQHF. CDR3 DNA: TGTGCCAGCAGCCCCCGAATTGGACAGGGCAATCAGCCCCAGCATTTT.

This clone showed up just a few times. The gene calls are TRBV10-1 and TRBJ2-2; TRBD1 might be the D (6 bases). The CDR3 sequence is 17 residues long. Per the germline V gene, CDR1 is WNHNN and CDR2 is SYGVQD (reference sequence). Trimming cost V 3 bases and J 2 bases, with 16 bases left between them. CDR3 protein: CASSDIRTARNTGELFF. DNA for the CDR3: TGCGCCAGCAGTGACATCCGGACAGCCCGTAACACCGGGGAGCTGTTTTTT.

A single count supports this clone. This sequence joins TRBV7-9 and TRBJ2-1; unclear D gene. The germline V gene has CDR1 SEHNR and CDR2 FQNEAQ (reference sequence). The CDR3 is made up of 11 amino acids. Trimming stripped 5 bases from V and 6 bases from J, with 5 bases between. CDR3 loop: CASSPANEQFF. CDR3 coding DNA: TGTGCCAGCAGCCCAGCCAATGAGCAGTTCTTC.

The CDR3 loop is CSARQETQYF. In nucleotides, the CDR3 is TGCAGCGCTAGACAAGAGACCCAGTACTTC. The chain combines TRBV29-1 with TRBJ2-5; D uncertain. The germline V gene encodes CDR1 SQVTM and CDR2 ANQGSEA. CDR3 length: 10 residues. V lost 7 bases to trimming and J lost 2 bases, with 5 bases between them.

To note about this clone: The junction shows a germline mismatch at one end, possibly a read error. The CDR3 DNA sequence: TGTGCCAATACTAATCCGGGGAGTCTGGCAGCTGTTTTT. This sequence encodes CANTNPGSLAAVF. The chain couples TRBV14 to TRBJ2-2, with D perhaps matching TRBD2 (5 bases). Germline V CDR1 and CDR2: SGHDN, FVKESK. The CDR3 contains 13 residues.